The 32 T cell receptor beta chains below come from one sample, sequenced in a study of tumor-infiltrating lymphocytes in primary liver carcinoma. A primer in the constant region served to generate TCR beta cDNA from about 470 ng of total RNA. Slightly modified ARM-PCR served as the procedure for the TCR beta libraries. These libraries came from three rounds of nested multiplex PCR. Use of TRBV1-TRBV30 forward primers with a C-beta reverse primer characterized the first two PCR rounds, which lasted roughly 9 cycles each. Via MiXCR, TCRdb re-called the multiplex PCR reads, giving one row per CDR3 protein. The sample has approximately 73,000 distinct CDR3 sequences; 71% are singletons. Co-extraction yielded RNA and DNA from around 18-30 mg of unsorted bulk tissue. Sequenced input: liver tumor tissue from sampling region 4. Subset described: tumor region T4, right-lateral pole. Source of these receptors: a woman between 55 and 75 years old with primary liver carcinoma and hepatitis B virus infection.

The chain links TRBV11-2 to TRBJ2-3; 11 bases are a match to TRBD2. The germline V gene encodes CDR1 SGHAT and CDR2 FQNNGV. The length of the CDR3 is 15 residues. The CDR3 bases are TGTGTCAGTAGCACTGGACTAGCGGGCCCAGATACGCAGTATTTT. Translation: CVSSTGLAGPDTQYF.

The chain couples TRBV30 to TRBJ2-2; no clear D gene. The CDR3 is made up of 16 amino acids. CDR1 and CDR2 from the germline V gene are GTSNPN and SVGIG (reference sequence). The CDR3 bases are TGTATCTGGAGTAGGGCCCTAGGAGTGGGCACCGGGGAGCTGTTTTTT. This sequence encodes CIWSRALGVGTGELFF.

For this clonotype: One end of the junction fails to match germline, which may point to a read error. V is TRBV7-8 and J is TRBJ2-6, with TRBD2 identical over 8 bases. Per the germline V gene, CDR1 is SGHVS and CDR2 is FQNEAQ. The CDR3 is made up of 18 amino acids. CDR3 protein: CPSSLPGLDFSGANVLTF. As DNA, the CDR3 is TGTCCCAGCAGTTTACCGGGACTAGATTTCTCTGGGGCCAACGTCCTGACTTTC.

Regarding this clonotype: This could be a read error, since a much larger clone is one nucleotide away. The J gene is TRBJ2-5, the V gene TRBV28; D gene uncertain. There are 14 residues in the CDR3. Germline values: CDR1 MDHEN, CDR2 SYDVKM. The ends were cut back, 5 bases at V and 5 bases at J, with 15 bases in the middle. CDR3 in amino acids: CASSNPGGLETQYF. In DNA, the CDR3 is TGTGCCAGCAGTAACCCGGGCGGTTTGGAGACCCAGTACTTC.

This clonotype was found a few times. The chain is built from TRBV7-9 and TRBJ1-6; 9 bases match TRBD1. Germline trimming cut 4 bases from V and 6 bases from J; bases unmatched to any gene: 10. Germline V gives CDR1 SEHNR, CDR2 FQNEAQ (reference sequence). The CDR3 loop spans 17 amino acids. In DNA form, the CDR3 reads TGTGCCAGCAGCTCCCACAGGGGGCAGGAGAGTAATTCACCCCTCCACTTT. It is translated as CASSSHRGQESNSPLHF.

With regard to this clonotype: Mismatch with germline at one junction end may stem from a read error. The chain employs TRBV6-5 and TRBJ1-4; 8 bases are shared with TRBD1. The length of the CDR3 is 14 residues. Germline CDR1 reads MNHEY; CDR2 reads SVGAGI. Here the CDR3 reads CGSRSQGANEKLFF. The CDR3 region has the DNA TGTGGCAGCAGGTCACAGGGGGCTAATGAAAAACTGTTTTTT.

This chain connects TRBV7-9 to TRBJ1-6; unclear D gene. The CDR3 contains 14 residues. Germline CDR1 SEHNR, CDR2 FQNEAQ (reference sequence). Trimming cost V 7 bases and J 19 bases, with 26 bases left between them. In DNA form, the CDR3 reads TGTGCCAGCAACCTTGACGGGGTAAATTCATCCCATCACTTT. This gives the protein CASNLDGVNSSHHF.

Details on this clonotype: Lacking the conserved final phenylalanine or tryptophan, this CDR3 likely reflects a read error. This chain uses TRBV29-1 with TRBJ2-5; a possible D gene is TRBD2 (7 bases). The V end lost 4 bases, the J end lost 4 bases, and 16 bases lay between the germline ends. The V gene's germline CDR1 is SQVTM and CDR2 ANQGSEA. The CDR3 sequence is 14 residues long. In DNA, the CDR3 is TGCAGCGTTGGGGGTGGGGGGGCCCTAGAGACCCAGTACATC. It is translated as CSVGGGGALETQYI.

With regard to this clonotype: An end of the junction differs from the germline gene, which may be a read error. The chain carries TRBV4-1 and TRBJ1-2; 9 nucleotides line up with TRBD1. The germline gives CDR1 MGHRA, CDR2 YSYEKL. The CDR3 loop spans 17 amino acids. Here the CDR3 DNA reads TGCGCCAGCAGCCAAACCGTTCGACAGGGGGGGTCCTATGGCTATACCTTC. Its translation: CASSQTVRQGGSYGYTF.

This clonotype was recorded many times. The gene calls are TRBV4-1 and TRBJ2-1; 11 nucleotides match TRBD2. V lost 0 bases to trimming and J lost 9 bases; unmatched junction nucleotides: 10. This CDR3 comprises 17 residues. Germline CDR1 and CDR2: MGHRA and YSYEKL. CDR3 in amino acids: CASSQDTSGRGYAEQFF. CDR3 coding DNA: TGCGCCAGCAGCCAAGATACTAGCGGGAGAGGGTATGCTGAGCAGTTCTTC.

As concerns this clonotype: A read error is likely, as this CDR3 ends without the conserved phenylalanine or tryptophan. CDR3 bases: TGTGCCAGCATGGAACTGGGGAGTCGGTATGGTTATAGCTATCAGCCCCAGCATTAT. It is translated as CASMELGSRYGYSYQPQHY. The genes are TRBV6-1 and TRBJ1-5; no clear D. The CDR3 has 19 amino acids. CDR1 and CDR2 from the germline V gene are MNHNS and SASEGT.

J is TRBJ2-3 and V is TRBV5-4; D might be TRBD1 (6 bases). This CDR3 has 15 amino acids. Trimming left V 4 bases short and J 5 bases short, with 17 bases between. Looked up from germline, CDR1 is SGHNT and CDR2 is YYREEE (reference sequence). The CDR3 coding sequence is TGTGCCAGCAGCGTGGGGCAGGGGAGTATAGATACGCAGTATTTT. It encodes CASSVGQGSIDTQYF.

On this clonotype: Since no conserved phenylalanine or tryptophan closes the CDR3, a read error is the likely cause. This sequence joins TRBV29-1 and TRBJ2-1; the match to TRBD2 covers 10 bases. Germline V lookup: CDR1 SQVTM, CDR2 ANQGSEA. The CDR3 contains 14 residues. The CDR3 DNA sequence: TGCAGTGCCCGCCAGCGGGAGGGCCGGGTTGAGCAGTTCCTC. It translates to CSARQREGRVEQFL.

Ten or more counts support this clonotype. The chain uses TRBV5-1 and TRBJ2-5; 14 nucleotides line up with TRBD2. The CDR3 runs to 15 residues. V dropped 7 bases and J dropped 4; count of bases not matched to a gene: 6. Germline V gene lookup returns CDR1 SGHRS and CDR2 YFSETQ. The CDR3 nucleotides are TGCGCCAGCGGGACTAGCGGGAGTTTAGGAGAGACCCAGTACTTC. Protein sequence: CASGTSGSLGETQYF.

V usage is TRBV7-9 and J usage is TRBJ2-7; 9 positions match TRBD1. Trimming took 4 bases from V and 5 from J; bases not matched to a gene: 6. Looked up from germline, CDR1 is SEHNR and CDR2 is FQNEAQ (reference sequence). This CDR3 has 14 amino acids. CDR3 sequence (DNA): TGTGCCAGCAGCTCAGCACGGGACAGGGACGAGCAGTACTTC. It yields the protein CASSSARDRDEQYF.

A note on this clonotype: A much larger clone sits a single nucleotide away, making a read error possible. This chain uses TRBV5-1 with TRBJ2-1, with D perhaps TRBD2 (6 bases). V gave up 6 bases and J gave up 9 bases, with 16 bases separating them. CDR1 and CDR2 (germline): SGHRS, YFSETQ. The CDR3 totals 13 residues. CDR3 nucleotides: TGCGCCAGCAACCGGGACTGGGGTAGTGAGCAGTTCTTC. Its protein is CASNRDWGSEQFF.

This clonotype occurred a few times. No conserved phenylalanine or tryptophan ends this CDR3, so it is likely a read error. This chain connects TRBV2 to TRBJ1-1; 7 bases align to TRBD1. Germline CDR1 is SNHLY and CDR2 is FYNNEI. The CDR3 runs 14 residues. DNA of the CDR3: TGTGCCAGCAGTGCCCAGGGGGTTTGGACTGAGGCTTTCATT. This translates into CASSAQGVWTEAFI.

This sequence joins TRBV7-9 and TRBJ2-7; the D gene could be TRBD1 or TRBD2 (5 bases each). Germline loops: CDR1 SEHNR, CDR2 FQNEAQ (reference sequence). Trimming took 5 bases from V and 6 from J, leaving 17 bases between them. CDR3 size: 14 residues. The CDR3 nucleotides read TGTGCCAGCAGCCCCGGTGGGGGAAAAAGCGAGCAGTACTTC. It yields the protein CASSPGGGKSEQYF.

The chain links TRBV6-5 to TRBJ2-5, with D uncertain. This CDR3 comprises 13 residues. The V gene lost 6 bases and the J gene lost 5 bases, with 13 bases spanning the gap. Germline CDR1 MNHEY, CDR2 SVGAGI. CDR3: CASSAAVGETQYF. CDR3 DNA sequence: TGTGCCAGCAGCGCCGCGGTGGGGGAGACCCAGTACTTC.

This clonotype has a handful of counts. The chain is built from TRBV18 and TRBJ2-3; TRBD1 is a possible D gene (7 bases). Trimming took off 0 bases at V and 2 bases at J, with 12 bases between the two ends. CDR1 is KGHSH, CDR2 LQKENI, per germline. The CDR3 is 16 residues long. The CDR3 coding sequence is TGTGCCAGCTCACCACCGGGGGGACAGCACACAGATACGCAGTATTTT. Its translation is CASSPPGGQHTDTQYF.

A note on this clonotype: At one of its ends the junction is not consistent with the germline gene, which may arise from a read error. This chain joins TRBV12-3 or TRBV12-4 and TRBJ1-1; D ambiguous. This CDR3 spans 12 amino acids. CDR3 sequence reads: CASIETITEAIF. CDR3 coding DNA: TGCGCCAGCATCGAAACTATTACTGAAGCTATCTTT.

V and J are TRBV19 and TRBJ1-1; D gene uncertain. CDR1 is LNHDA and CDR2 is SQIVND in the germline V gene (reference sequence). The ends were cut back, 9 bases at V and 1 base at J, with 9 bases in the middle. CDR3 length: 12 residues. The CDR3 here is CASNRGNTEAFF. CDR3 DNA sequence: TGTGCCAGCAACCGGGGGAACACTGAAGCTTTCTTT.

This clonotype has only a few counts. The chain couples TRBV7-3 to TRBJ2-1; 8 bases fit TRBD2. Germline CDR1 SGHTA, CDR2 FQGTGA. Trimming took 8 bases from V and 2 from J; bases not matched to a gene: 8. This CDR3 has 15 amino acids. This CDR3 is CASSGGTGPYNEQFF. CDR3 bases: TGTGCCAGCTCGGGGGGGACCGGACCCTACAATGAGCAGTTCTTC.

A few counts support this clonotype. The gene calls are TRBV7-9 and TRBJ2-7; 10 bases are a match to TRBD2. The CDR3 sequence is 14 residues long. The germline V gene has CDR1 SEHNR and CDR2 FQNEAQ (reference sequence). Trimming removed 3 bases from V and 4 bases from J; junction bases left unmatched: 3. The CDR3 DNA reads TGTGCCAGCAGCTTCCAAGCGGGAGGGTACGAGCAGTACTTC. Translated, it gives CASSFQAGGYEQYF.

In regard to this clonotype: The germline gene is not matched at one end of the junction; a read error may be the cause. The chain has TRBV5-6 and TRBJ2-1; TRBD2 matches at 12 bases. The CDR3 has 16 amino acids. From germline, CDR1 is SGHDT and CDR2 YYEEEE. CDR3 bases: TGTGCCTGCAGCGGCATGACTAGCGGGAGCTCCCATGAGCAGTTCTTC. Its protein is CACSGMTSGSSHEQFF. The full variable domain, completed using reference TRBV5-6 and TRBJ2-1, is DAGVTQSPTHLIKTRGQQVTLRCSPKSGHDTVSWYQQALGQGPQFIFQYYEEEERQRGNFPDRFSGHQFPNYSSELNVNALLLGDSALYLCACSGMTSGSSHEQFFGPGTRLTVL.

About this clonotype: One end of the junction does not line up with germline, which may come from a read error. The rearrangement joins TRBV6-1 to TRBJ2-3; D call uncertain. The CDR3 is made up of 13 amino acids. From germline, CDR1 is MNHNS and CDR2 SASEGT. CDR3 sequence: CVSMVAETDTQYF. Written as DNA, the CDR3 is TGTGTCAGCATGGTGGCCGAGACAGATACGCAGTATTTT.

This clonotype was detected a few times. A much larger clone differs from this one at a single base, so this may be a read error. The final CDR3 position lacks the conserved phenylalanine or tryptophan, pointing to a likely read error. The chain employs TRBV29-1 and TRBJ1-1; no firm D call. CDR3 length: 11 residues. CDR1 and CDR2 (germline): SQVTM, ANQGSEA. V lost 6 bases to trimming and J lost 11 bases, with 16 bases between them. The CDR3 region is CSVATDAIAFS. The CDR3 region has the DNA TGCAGCGTAGCCACCGATGCTATCGCTTTCTCT.

A word on this clonotype: At one end, the junction sequence differs from germline, possibly due to a read error. The chain uses TRBV29-1 and TRBJ2-2, with 8 bases fitting TRBD2. In germline, CDR1 is SQVTM, CDR2 ANQGSEA. The CDR3 is 14 amino acids. This chain's CDR3 is CSVEGTSRTRDLFF. In DNA form, the CDR3 reads TGCAGCGTTGAAGGGACTAGCCGAACCAGGGACCTGTTTTTT.

The rearrangement links TRBV20-1 to TRBJ2-7; D is perhaps TRBD1 (6 bases). The V end was cut by 2 bases, the J end by 5 bases, with 16 bases between. This CDR3 spans 14 amino acids. CDR1 DFQATT and CDR2 SNEGSKA come from the germline V gene (reference sequence). The CDR3 sequence: CSARNRDISNEQYF. The CDR3 DNA reads TGCAGTGCTAGAAACAGGGATATATCCAACGAGCAGTACTTC.

With respect to this clonotype: The CDR3 carries no conserved terminal phenylalanine or tryptophan, so it likely arises from a read error. Because the CDR3's place on the DNA is in doubt, the DNA is left out and the CDR3 is given as listed by TCRdb. The V gene is TRBV6-5, the J gene TRBJ2-6; the D call of TRBD2 is as the table states it, not checked on the DNA. Germline CDR1 is MNHEY and CDR2 is SVGAGI. Inclusive of both ends, the CDR3 amounts to 17 amino acids. The CDR3 region is CVSSRDSPLGGANVLAV.

This chain uses TRBV2 with TRBJ2-3; possibly TRBD2 for D (6 bases). The CDR3 has 13 residues. V shed 7 bases and J shed 2 bases, with 10 bases lying between them. CDR1 SNHLY and CDR2 FYNNEI come from the germline V gene. The chain's CDR3 is CASTRENTDTQYF. In DNA, the CDR3 is TGTGCCAGCACGCGGGAAAACACAGATACGCAGTATTTT.

This clonotype was observed a single time. V and J are TRBV10-3 and TRBJ2-5, with D perhaps matching TRBD2 (6 bases). This CDR3 is 14 amino acids long. V was shortened by 6 bases and J by 4 bases, with 15 bases between the two germline ends. Germline V lookup: CDR1 ENHRY, CDR2 SYGVKD. CDR3 sequence reads: CAIRAAEGGETQYF. Written as DNA, the CDR3 is TGTGCCATCAGGGCAGCGGAGGGAGGAGAGACCCAGTACTTC.